This record covers a single TCR beta chain. The entry originates in a study of blood T cell repertoires in COVID-19. For the study at large: Some COVID-19 samples were acute and others convalescent; all came from the United States, Italy and Spain. T cells, B-cell-depleted T cells, or PBMCs supplied cDNA or gDNA.

CDR1 and CDR2 from the germline V gene are SQVTM and ANQGSEA. The J segment lost 8 bases and the V segment lost 1 base, leaving 5 bases of the junction unmatched. This CDR3 comprises 13 residues. In the original analysis: Nucleated cell number was recorded as an estimate derived from reference gene primer amplification. Repertoires were generated with immunoSEQ multiplex PCR, while TCRdb's copy carries only in-frame clones and drops some. The DNA was the basis for D and trimming; V, J and clone size are from that table. The sample has 200,000 to 250,000 clones; around 81% are singletons. Input material: peripheral blood. V and J are TRBV29-1 and TRBJ1-2; the match to TRBD1 covers 9 bases. This TCR derives from a young man who had recovered from COVID-19. The CDR3 coding sequence is TGCAGCGTTGAAGGGCGGACAGGGGACGGCTACACCTTC. Encoded protein: CSVEGRTGDGYTF.